This T cell receptor beta chain was documented in a study of breast tumors, draining lymph nodes, adjacent tissues (dated by TCRdb to 2016 to 2017). For the study in its entirety: TCR beta repertoires were compared across tumor, adjacent nontumor tissue and axillary lymph nodes obtained from breast cancer patients. In human breast cancer, the study set out to evaluate how tumor, surrounding tissue and draining lymph node repertoires relate to one another and whether T cells may move between these sites. Beyond this particular receptor, the publication reports: Tumor and nontumor tissue repertoires were found to be significantly more similar in luminal-like than in basal-like breast cancer. T-cell repertoire diversity in tumors was found to be lower than in lymph nodes but higher than in nontumor tissue, and preferential V and J gene usage was observed. The conclusion that tumor T cells originate in lymph nodes was framed as consistent with a hypothesis rather than directly demonstrated. The data were considered consistent with the idea that most tumor T cells come from the lymph node and then expand in tumor tissue.

The CDR3 goes from the cysteine to the phenylalanine over 14 residues. Left in the record is the CDR3 DNA by itself, 42 bases read in frame from the first base. CDR1 and CDR2, per the germline V gene (reference sequence), are DFQATT and SNEGSKA. V gives up 5 bases and J gives up 6 bases, and the segment between their germline ends measures 20 bases. The axillary draining lymph nodes of breast cancer patients were the source of the lymph node samples. A note on this clonotype: The target of this receptor is not known. No base quality values were provided; no much bigger clone lies one nucleotide off.

Reads for this sample came from an Illumina HiSeq 2000. Multiplex PCR amplification was used to generate the TCR beta chain libraries. High-throughput sequencing was used to analyze the amplified TCR beta chain products. Starting from the raw public reads, TCRdb applied fastp trimming at Q25, assembled clones with MiXCR and retained in-frame beta chains. Rows are unified per CDR3 protein, each entry keeping the most common DNA and genes. The sample profile shows about 140,000 distinct CDR3 sequences; around a third of them were found once. The ten largest make up about 2.5% of the sample. The V and J genes are TRBV20-1 and TRBJ2-7; the D element could tentatively be TRBD1 or TRBD2, as 5 bases agree for each. The source of this sequence is a female donor with breast cancer. Some clones in this sample may be carry-over from other donors' samples. The sequencing sample was made of axillary lymph node tissue. The nucleotide sequence is TGCAGTGCTGGAGTTCCCGCAGGGACCTCCGAGCAGTACTTC. This codes for CSAGVPAGTSEQYF.